This entry lists 24 T cell receptor beta chains sequenced from one sample in a study of response to subunit inactivated influenza vaccine. TCRdb reprocessed the RT-PCR reads via MiXCR and lists one record per CDR3 protein. Here the sample spans about 160,000 distinct CDR3 sequences, roughly a tenth being singletons. The sequencing used non-naive T cells sorted from PBMCs, collected roughly 48 days after vaccination. All receptors derive from a man aged 45-65 years who received an inactivated influenza vaccine.

This clonotype was detected many times. The CDR3 reads CASSLAFGGSQPQHF. The CDR3 DNA follows: TGTGCCAGCAGCTTAGCTTTTGGGGGAAGTCAGCCCCAGCATTTT. The chain is built from TRBV7-2 and TRBJ1-5; D possibly corresponds to TRBD1 (5 bases). The V and J ends lost 0 bases and 6 bases respectively, with 12 bases between them. This CDR3 contains 15 residues. Per germline, CDR1 SGHTA and CDR2 FQGNSA.

By proportion, this clonotype is medium-sized. The V call is TRBV5-1, the J call TRBJ2-1; D is uncertain. Trimming shortened V by 0 bases and J by 5 bases, and 12 bases separated the two germline ends. The CDR3 runs to 15 residues. Germline-derived CDR1 and CDR2 are SGHRS and YFSETQ. CDR3 nucleotides: TGCGCCAGCAGCTTGGGTCCGGGTCTCGACAATGAGCAGTTCTTC. Amino acid sequence: CASSLGPGLDNEQFF.

The chain has TRBV2 and TRBJ2-7; D is unresolved. Germline CDR1 and CDR2: SNHLY and FYNNEI. The CDR3 runs to 11 residues. Trimming shortened V by 6 bases and J by 2 bases, and 5 bases separated the two germline ends. The CDR3 sequence: CASRTAYEQYF. CDR3 nucleotide sequence: TGTGCCAGCAGGACGGCCTACGAGCAGTACTTC.

Only a few counts were recorded for this clonotype. The rearrangement uses TRBV28 and TRBJ1-1, with D possibly being TRBD1 (5 bases). CDR1 MDHEN and CDR2 SYDVKM come from the germline V gene. V was shortened by 10 bases and J by 2 bases, with 14 bases between the two germline ends. The CDR3 covers 13 residues. CDR3 sequence (DNA): TGTGCCACCTACAGGTTAACCAACACTGAAGCTTTCTTT. Translation gives CATYRLTNTEAFF.

The J gene is TRBJ1-2, the V gene TRBV28; 8 bases are shared with TRBD1. With 5 bases clipped from V and 4 bases from J, the junction kept 3 bases outside the gene matches. The CDR3 runs 13 residues. Germline CDR1 is MDHEN and CDR2 is SYDVKM. The CDR3, as DNA: TGTGCCAGCAGTCAGGACAGGGTCTATGGCTACACCTTC. Amino acid sequence: CASSQDRVYGYTF.

This chain uses TRBV7-9 with TRBJ1-2; unclear D gene. Looked up from germline, CDR1 is SEHNR and CDR2 is FQNEAQ (reference sequence). The CDR3 contains 13 residues. V lost 2 bases to trimming and J lost 3 bases, with 7 bases between them. CDR3 coding DNA: TGTGCCAGCAGCTTAAGGAGTGACTATGGCTACACCTTC. Protein product: CASSLRSDYGYTF. Variable domain in full (rest from reference TRBV7-9 and TRBJ1-2): DTGVSQNPRHKITKRGQNVTFRCDPISEHNRLYWYRQTLGQGPEFLTYFQNEAQLEKSRLLSDRFSAERPKGSFSTLEIQRTEQGDSAMYLCASSLRSDYGYTFGSGTRLTVV.

This clonotype was observed a handful of times. The V and J genes are TRBV4-2 and TRBJ1-3; D is uncertain. The CDR3 is made up of 13 amino acids. Germline V gene lookup returns CDR1 LGHNA and CDR2 YNFKEQ. Deletions cut 5 bases from V and 2 bases from J, with 7 bases between. The CDR3 DNA sequence: TGTGCCAGCAGCTCCTCTCCTGGAAACACCATATATTTT. Amino acids: CASSSSPGNTIYF.

This clonotype has more than one count but fewer than ten. The chain joins TRBV20-1 to TRBJ2-1; 8 bases are a match to TRBD1. The trim removed 1 base at V and 4 bases at J, leaving 9 bases unmatched. The CDR3 length is 16 residues. Germline CDR1 reads DFQATT; CDR2 reads SNEGSKA (reference sequence). The CDR3 DNA reads TGCAGTGCTAGAGCCGGGACAGGAACGAGGTACAATGAGCAGTTCTTC. Protein sequence: CSARAGTGTRYNEQFF.

V gene TRBV3-1 combines with J gene TRBJ2-1; 10 bases are shared with TRBD2. CDR3 length: 17 residues. Trimming at V came to 0 bases and at J to 12 bases, leaving 14 bases not matched to a gene. In germline, CDR1 is LGHDT, CDR2 YNNKEL (reference sequence). The CDR3 loop is CASSQDYSGRAEGGQFF. The CDR3 DNA reads TGTGCCAGCAGCCAAGATTACAGCGGGAGGGCCGAGGGTGGGCAGTTCTTC.

There are many counts of this clonotype. This chain links TRBV29-1 with TRBJ2-1; D is unresolved. CDR3 length: 13 residues. V lost 3 bases to trimming and J lost 3 bases, with 9 bases between them. Germline V gives CDR1 SQVTM, CDR2 ANQGSEA. The CDR3 loop is CSVEVQFYNEQFF. In DNA, the CDR3 is TGCAGCGTTGAGGTCCAGTTCTACAATGAGCAGTTCTTC.

This clonotype was detected once. The rearrangement uses TRBV4-2 and TRBJ2-7; a weak D match, TRBD1 (6 bases). The germline V and J ends were trimmed by 0 bases and 4 bases, with 16 bases remaining between them. The CDR3 covers 16 residues. From germline, CDR1 is LGHNA and CDR2 YNFKEQ. The DNA of the CDR3 is TGTGCCAGCAGCCAAGATTGGGGCCAGGGGAGTTACGAGCAGTACTTC. Its translation is CASSQDWGQGSYEQYF.

This clonotype was recorded many times. The chain links TRBV20-1 to TRBJ2-1; 7 nucleotides agree with TRBD2. The CDR3 runs 14 residues. Losses at the gene ends were 1 base for V and 8 bases for J; bases not matched to a gene: 8. CDR1 and CDR2 from the germline V gene are DFQATT and SNEGSKA (reference sequence). CDR3 sequence: CSARGGRGGDEQFF. The CDR3 bases are TGCAGTGCTAGAGGCGGGAGAGGAGGCGATGAGCAGTTCTTC.

The rearrangement uses TRBV4-3 and TRBJ2-1; 7 positions match TRBD1. From germline, CDR1 is LGHNA and CDR2 YSLEER. V dropped 2 bases and J dropped 7; count of bases not matched to a gene: 8. The CDR3 has 15 residues. CDR3: CASSQPRQGWNEQFF. For the CDR3, the DNA is TGCGCCAGCAGCCAACCTCGACAGGGATGGAATGAGCAGTTCTTC.

This clonotype has only a few counts. The chain combines TRBV11-2 with TRBJ2-4, with TRBD1 matching 8 bases. From germline, CDR1 is SGHAT and CDR2 FQNNGV. The length of the CDR3 is 15 residues. With V trimmed by 6 bases and J by 3 bases, 7 bases remained unmatched. The CDR3 DNA reads as TGTGCCAGCAGAGAGGACAGGGTGGGCAAAAACATTCAGTACTTC. Protein product: CASREDRVGKNIQYF.

The CDR3 region has the DNA TGTGCCAGCAGTTTAGGGTGGGGAGTCACTGAAGCTTTCTTT. The encoded protein is CASSLGWGVTEAFF. The chain joins TRBV27 to TRBJ1-1; D gene ambiguous. The CDR3 has 14 residues. Germline CDR1 and CDR2: MNHEY and SMNVEV (reference sequence). Trimming removed 2 bases from V and 4 bases from J, with 11 bases in between.

The CDR3 reads CSARGQGKETQYF. As DNA, the CDR3 is TGCAGTGCTAGAGGGCAGGGGAAAGAGACCCAGTACTTC. This sequence joins TRBV20-1 and TRBJ2-5, with D maybe TRBD1 (6 bases). The CDR3 totals 13 residues. Germline CDR1 DFQATT, CDR2 SNEGSKA (reference sequence). V was trimmed by 1 base and J by 3 bases, leaving 9 bases between them.

Notes on this clonotype: Relative to the germline gene, one junction end is altered; a read error may explain this. The V gene is TRBV25-1, the J gene TRBJ2-3, with D hard to call. CDR1 is MGHDK, CDR2 SYGVNS, per germline. The CDR3 has 13 amino acids. The CDR3 sequence is CTSSELNTDTQYF. The CDR3 region has the DNA TGTACCAGCAGTGAGCTTAACACAGATACGCAGTATTTT. Looking up the rest from reference TRBV25-1 and TRBJ2-3 gives the full variable domain: EADIYQTPRYLVIGTGKKITLECSQTMGHDKMYWYQQDPGMELHLIHYSYGVNSTEKGDLSSESTVSRIRTEHFPLTLESARPSHTSQYLCTSSELNTDTQYFGPGTRLTVL.

In its sample, this clonotype was seen a few times. The CDR3, as DNA: TGTGCCAGCAGTTCCCAGGACAGGGGGCAACCCGTCTACGAGCAGTACTTC. This codes for CASSSQDRGQPVYEQYF. This chain connects TRBV12-3 or TRBV12-4 to TRBJ2-7; 11 positions agree with TRBD1. V was clipped by 4 bases and J by 3 bases; unmatched bases: 11. CDR3 length: 17 amino acids.

This rearrangement joins TRBV11-2 to TRBJ2-2; D gene uncertain. In germline, CDR1 is SGHAT, CDR2 FQNNGV. The V and J ends lost 2 bases and 1 base respectively, with 11 bases between them. The CDR3 runs 16 residues. As DNA, the CDR3 is TGTGCCAGCAGCTTAAGTCCAATAGTGAACACCGGGGAGCTGTTTTTT. Its protein is CASSLSPIVNTGELFF.

This clonotype was seen repeatedly, ten times or more. This chain connects TRBV3-1 to TRBJ2-7, with D perhaps assigned TRBD1 or TRBD2 (5 bases each). Germline-derived CDR1 and CDR2 are LGHDT and YNNKEL (reference sequence). The CDR3 totals 16 residues. Trimming shortened V by 0 bases and J by 0 bases, and 12 bases separated the two germline ends. The DNA of the CDR3 is TGTGCCAGCAGCCAAGATCGGGGCCAGAGCTCCTACGAGCAGTACTTC. Residues: CASSQDRGQSSYEQYF.

The rearrangement uses TRBV7-2 and TRBJ2-2; no clear D gene. Trimming removed 1 base at V and 1 base at J, with 4 bases between. The germline V gene encodes CDR1 SGHTA and CDR2 FQGNSA. The CDR3 spans 14 residues. CDR3 sequence: CASSLVRNTGELFF. The CDR3 coding sequence is TGTGCCAGCAGCTTAGTTAGGAACACCGGGGAGCTGTTTTTT. Full variable domain (rest looked up from reference TRBV7-2 and TRBJ2-2): GAGVSQSPSNKVTEKGKDVELRCDPISGHTALYWYRQSLGQGLEFLIYFQGNSAPDKSGLPSDRFSAERTGGSVSTLTIQRTQQEDSAVYLCASSLVRNTGELFFGEGSRLTVL.

The chain uses TRBV11-1 and TRBJ1-6; TRBD1 matches at 8 bases. CDR1 and CDR2 (germline): SGHAT, FQDESV (reference sequence). This CDR3 comprises 18 residues. After removal of 6 bases from V and 0 bases from J, the junction contained 10 bases not matched to a gene. CDR3 nucleotides: TGTGCCAGCAGGGGCGGGACAGGTATCGGCTCCTATAATTCACCCCTCCACTTT. Encoded protein: CASRGGTGIGSYNSPLHF.

The sample holds many counts of this clonotype. The chain links TRBV5-1 to TRBJ2-5; D is perhaps TRBD1 or TRBD2 (7 bases each). CDR3 length: 16 residues. Per germline, CDR1 SGHRS and CDR2 YFSETQ. With 4 bases removed from V and 4 bases from J, the gap between germline ends came to 20 bases. In DNA, the CDR3 is TGCGCCAGCAGCCCCCAGGGGGGAATAGCGGGAGAGACCCAGTACTTC. Encoded protein: CASSPQGGIAGETQYF.

V and J are TRBV5-1 and TRBJ2-1; 13 bases line up with TRBD2. Trimming cost V 4 bases and J 7 bases; bases outside gene matches: 11. Germline-derived CDR1 and CDR2 are SGHRS and YFSETQ. CDR3 length equals 17 residues. The CDR3 nucleotides read TGCGCCAGCAGCGCACGACTAGCGGGAGGTTTGGGGAATGAGCAGTTCTTC. This sequence encodes CASSARLAGGLGNEQFF. Together with reference TRBV5-1 and TRBJ2-1, the CDR3 gives the full variable domain: KAGVTQTPRYLIKTRGQQVTLSCSPISGHRSVSWYQQTPGQGLQFLFEYFSETQRNKGNFPGRFSGRQFSNSRSEMNVSTLELGDSALYLCASSARLAGGLGNEQFFGPGTRLTVL.